The 10 T cell receptor beta chains below were found in one sample sequenced in a study of blood T cell repertoires in COVID-19. Profiled with immunoSEQ multiplex PCR; TCRdb holds only in-frame clones, not every one. Among some 74,000 clones, roughly 80% were seen once, and the ten largest hold approximately 40%. The sample comprised peripheral blood. These receptors came from a man of 80 years or more with acute or convalescent COVID-19.

The chain combines TRBV6-5 with TRBJ1-6, with D possibly matching TRBD1 (6 bases). The CDR3 is made up of 14 amino acids. Germline assignment: CDR1 MNHEY and CDR2 SVGAGI. Deletions cut 7 bases from V and 6 bases from J, with 13 bases between. The CDR3 DNA reads TGTGCCAGCAAGGCCGCAGGGGTTAATTCACCCCTCCACTTT. Translation gives CASKAAGVNSPLHF.

The gene calls are TRBV9 and TRBJ1-6; 7 bases match TRBD1. In germline, CDR1 is SGDLS, CDR2 YYNGEE. The CDR3 length is 16 residues. J lost 6 bases, V lost 3 bases, and 9 bases had no gene match. The CDR3 nucleotides are TGTGCCAGCAGCGGACGGGACAGAACCTTTAATTCACCCCTCCACTTT. This translates into CASSGRDRTFNSPLHF. Full variable domain (missing parts from reference TRBV9 and TRBJ1-6): DSGVTQTPKHLITATGQRVTLRCSPRSGDLSVYWYQQSLDQGLQFLIQYYNGEERAKGNILERFSAQQFPDLHSELNLSSLELGDSALYFCASSGRDRTFNSPLHFGNGTRLTVT.

The chain recombines TRBV25-1 with TRBJ1-3; no firm D call. The germline CDR1 and CDR2 sequences are MGHDK and SYGVNS. Trimming stripped 4 bases from V and 0 bases from J, with 10 bases between. The CDR3 length is 15 residues. DNA for the CDR3: TGTGCCAGCAGTGGGCCAATAAACTCTGGAAACACCATATATTTT. Its protein product is CASSGPINSGNTIYF.

The chain couples TRBV4-1 to TRBJ2-2, with TRBD2 identical over 10 bases. The germline V gene has CDR1 MGHRA and CDR2 YSYEKL. V shed 4 bases, J shed 13 bases, and the junction held 15 bases outside the gene matches. CDR3 length: 16 residues. The DNA for the CDR3 is TGCGCCAGCAGCCCGGGGGATCTAGCGGGAGTTTGGGTGCTGTTTTTT. Residues: CASSPGDLAGVWVLFF.

The chain recombines TRBV7-3 with TRBJ2-1, with 7 positions matching TRBD1. Trimming at V came to 5 bases and at J to 5 bases, leaving 9 bases not matched to a gene. CDR1 and CDR2 (germline): SGHTA, FQGTGA. The length of the CDR3 is 15 residues. CDR3 in amino acids: CASSDPWTGNNEQFF. CDR3 nucleotides: TGTGCCAGCAGCGATCCTTGGACAGGAAACAATGAGCAGTTCTTC.

V and J are TRBV5-5 and TRBJ1-1; 7 positions agree with TRBD1. With V trimmed by 4 bases and J by 4 bases, 10 bases remained unmatched. The CDR3 has 15 amino acids. Germline V gives CDR1 SGHKS, CDR2 YYEKEE (reference sequence). The DNA for the CDR3 is TGTGCCAGCAGCCCCGTGACAGGGCCCCCCACTGAAGCTTTCTTT. Its translation is CASSPVTGPPTEAFF. The variable domain in full, completed from reference TRBV5-5 and TRBJ1-1, reads DAGVTQSPTHLIKTRGQQVTLRCSPISGHKSVSWYQQVLGQGPQFIFQYYEKEERGRGNFPDRFSARQFPNYSSELNVNALLLGDSALYLCASSPVTGPPTEAFFGQGTRLTVV.

The rearrangement uses TRBV5-1 and TRBJ1-5, with D tentatively TRBD1 (5 bases). The CDR3 length is 15 residues. V lost 0 bases and J 3 bases, leaving 10 bases between the germline ends. CDR1 and CDR2 (germline): SGHRS, YFSETQ. CDR3 residues: CASSLGDLPNQPQHF. The CDR3 DNA follows: TGCGCCAGCAGCTTGGGGGACTTACCCAATCAGCCCCAGCATTTT.

This chain joins TRBV28 and TRBJ1-2, with D unclear. The CDR3 has 14 residues. Germline-derived CDR1 and CDR2 are MDHEN and SYDVKM. Trimming took 7 bases from V and 8 from J, leaving 20 bases between them. The CDR3 loop is CASNDGGEFGGYTF. The DNA for the CDR3 is TGTGCCAGCAACGACGGCGGGGAGTTTGGAGGCTACACCTTC.

The CDR3 sequence is CASSVTGDFNQPQHF. The CDR3 nucleotides read TGTGCCAGCAGCGTTACAGGGGACTTCAATCAGCCCCAGCATTTT. The V and J genes are TRBV7-6 and TRBJ1-5; 7 bases agree with TRBD1. Germline V gene sequence: CDR1 SGHVS, CDR2 FNYEAQ. Trimming removed 5 bases from V and 3 bases from J; junction bases left unmatched: 7. The CDR3 sequence is 15 residues long.

V usage is TRBV5-1 and J usage is TRBJ2-5; D possibly corresponds to TRBD2 (5 bases). The CDR3 loop spans 15 amino acids. Germline V gene lookup returns CDR1 SGHRS and CDR2 YFSETQ. Trimming cost V 0 bases and J 1 base, with 10 bases left between them. The CDR3, as DNA: TGCGCCAGCAGCTTGGCACGGAGGTTCCAAGAGACCCAGTACTTC. Translation gives CASSLARRFQETQYF.